The clone carrying this TCR beta chain was observed a few times. The target antigen is unknown. No infections or other immune events were documented during collection. The record originates from a study of identifying expanded T cells in peripheral blood. Study-level points and caveats: Across healthy donors, higher total template counts meant significantly greater roughly 2-week count variance. About 1.3 clones differed between technical replicates, versus roughly 16 and 20 over time.

TCRdb keeps only in-frame clones here, not all; method: immunoSEQ multiplex PCR. The sample has approximately 100,000 clones, around 88% seen once. Trimming cost V 4 bases and J 7 bases, with 19 bases left between them. Germline V gene data show CDR1 as SGHAT and CDR2 as FQNNGV. This CDR3 comprises 15 residues. This chain links TRBV11-2 with TRBJ1-2, with a weak D call TRBD1 (6 bases). The sample consisted of blood. The receptor's source is a person between 18 and 75 years old in good health. CDR3 region: CASSSLQGSVRGYTF. The CDR3, as DNA: TGTGCCAGCAGCTCCCTACAGGGCTCGGTTCGTGGCTACACCTTC. Variable domain in full (rest from reference TRBV11-2 and TRBJ1-2): EAGVAQSPRYKIIEKRQSVAFWCNPISGHATLYWYQQILGQGPKLLIQFQNNGVVDDSQLPKDRFSAERLKGVDSTLKIQPAKLEDSAVYLCASSSLQGSVRGYTFGSGTRLTVV.